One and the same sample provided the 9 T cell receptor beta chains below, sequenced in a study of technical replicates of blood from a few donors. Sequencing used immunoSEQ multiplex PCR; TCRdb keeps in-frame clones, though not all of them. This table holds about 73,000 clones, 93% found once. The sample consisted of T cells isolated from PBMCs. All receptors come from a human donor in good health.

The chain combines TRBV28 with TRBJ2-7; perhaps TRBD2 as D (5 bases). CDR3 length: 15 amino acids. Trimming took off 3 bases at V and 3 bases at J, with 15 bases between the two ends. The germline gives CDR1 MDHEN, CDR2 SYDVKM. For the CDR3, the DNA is TGTGCCAGCAGTTTGGCGGGCTCCGACATCTACGAGCAGTACTTC. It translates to CASSLAGSDIYEQYF.

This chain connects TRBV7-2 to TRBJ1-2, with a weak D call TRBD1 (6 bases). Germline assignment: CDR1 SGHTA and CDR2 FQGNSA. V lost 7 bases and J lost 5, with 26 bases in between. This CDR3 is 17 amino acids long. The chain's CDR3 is CASNSVKQGWRRYGYTF. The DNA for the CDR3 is TGTGCCAGCAACTCAGTGAAGCAGGGGTGGCGGCGGTATGGCTACACCTTC.

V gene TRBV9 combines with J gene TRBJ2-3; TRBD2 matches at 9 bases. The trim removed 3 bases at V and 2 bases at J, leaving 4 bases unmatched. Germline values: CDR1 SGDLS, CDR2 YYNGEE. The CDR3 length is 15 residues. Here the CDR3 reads CASSGSGGLTDTQYF. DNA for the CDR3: TGTGCCAGCAGCGGTAGCGGGGGCCTCACAGATACGCAGTATTTT. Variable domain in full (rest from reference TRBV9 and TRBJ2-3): DSGVTQTPKHLITATGQRVTLRCSPRSGDLSVYWYQQSLDQGLQFLIQYYNGEERAKGNILERFSAQQFPDLHSELNLSSLELGDSALYFCASSGSGGLTDTQYFGPGTRLTVL.

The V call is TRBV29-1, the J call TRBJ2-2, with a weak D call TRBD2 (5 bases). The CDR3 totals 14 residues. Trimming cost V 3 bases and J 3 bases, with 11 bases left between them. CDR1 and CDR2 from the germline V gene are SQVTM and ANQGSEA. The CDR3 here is CSVDRRTDTGELFF. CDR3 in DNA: TGCAGCGTTGATCGCCGGACTGACACCGGGGAGCTGTTTTTT.

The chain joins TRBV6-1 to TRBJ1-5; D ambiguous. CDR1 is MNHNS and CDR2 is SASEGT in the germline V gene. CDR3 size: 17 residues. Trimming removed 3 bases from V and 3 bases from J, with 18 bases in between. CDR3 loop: CASSDRGGPFSNQPQHF. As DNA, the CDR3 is TGTGCCAGCAGTGATAGAGGCGGGCCATTTTCCAATCAGCCCCAGCATTTT.

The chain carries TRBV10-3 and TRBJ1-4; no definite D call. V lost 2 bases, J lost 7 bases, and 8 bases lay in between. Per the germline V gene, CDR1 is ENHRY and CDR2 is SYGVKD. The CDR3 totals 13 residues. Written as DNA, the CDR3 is TGTGCCATCAGTGAGGGTGGAGTTGAAAAACTGTTTTTT. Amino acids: CAISEGGVEKLFF.

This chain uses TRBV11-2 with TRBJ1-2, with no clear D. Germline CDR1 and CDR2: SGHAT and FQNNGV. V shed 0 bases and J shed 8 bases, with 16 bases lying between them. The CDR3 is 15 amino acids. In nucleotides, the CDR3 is TGTGCCAGCAGCTTAGAGGCTGGCGTGGTGGAGGGCTACACCTTC. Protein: CASSLEAGVVEGYTF.

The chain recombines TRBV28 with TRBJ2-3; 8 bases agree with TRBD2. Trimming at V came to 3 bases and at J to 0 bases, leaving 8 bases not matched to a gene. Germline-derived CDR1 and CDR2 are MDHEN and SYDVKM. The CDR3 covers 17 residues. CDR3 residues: CASSLPTSVTSTDTQYF. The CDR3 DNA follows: TGTGCCAGCAGTTTGCCGACTAGCGTAACTAGCACAGATACGCAGTATTTT.

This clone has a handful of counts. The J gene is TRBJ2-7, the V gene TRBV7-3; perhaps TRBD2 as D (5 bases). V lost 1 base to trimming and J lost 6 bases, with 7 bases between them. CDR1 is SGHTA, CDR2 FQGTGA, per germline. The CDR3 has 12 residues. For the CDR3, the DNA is TGTGCCAGCAGCTTAATCCGGGGCGAGCAGTACTTC. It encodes CASSLIRGEQYF.